These 12 T cell receptor beta chains share one sample of origin, sequenced in a study of cytomegalovirus exposure and HLA in healthy donors. PCR was performed using 60 Vbeta and 13 Jbeta primers. Only in-frame clones appear in the TCRdb table, and some are missing; sequencing was by immunoSEQ multiplex PCR. The table has more than 200,000 clones, about 80% seen once. The sequencing sample was made of PBMCs. All receptors come from a man aged 18 to 29 in good health and CMV-seronegative.

CDR3 bases: TGTGCCAGTAGTATAGCCTACGGAGGTTATGGCTACACCTTC. Its translation: CASSIAYGGYGYTF. V is TRBV19 and J is TRBJ1-2, with D unresolved. The CDR3 has 14 amino acids. V was cut by 1 base and J by 5 bases, with 11 bases left in between. Germline V CDR1 and CDR2: LNHDA, SQIVND (reference sequence).

This clone was found once. This rearrangement joins TRBV19 to TRBJ2-1; 7 nucleotides line up with TRBD1. V lost 2 bases, J lost 10 bases, and 8 bases stayed unmatched. The CDR3 length is 14 residues. The germline V gene encodes CDR1 LNHDA and CDR2 SQIVND (reference sequence). The chain's CDR3 is CASSIPGQLREQFF. The CDR3, as DNA: TGTGCCAGTAGTATACCGGGACAGTTACGAGAGCAGTTCTTC.

This sequence joins TRBV7-2 and TRBJ2-7; 10 bases are shared with TRBD2. Germline trimming cut 1 base from V and 0 bases from J; bases unmatched to any gene: 12. The germline gives CDR1 SGHTA, CDR2 FQGNSA. The CDR3 consists of 19 residues. CDR3 region: CASSLGVVASGSLSYEQYF. The CDR3 DNA is TGTGCCAGCAGCTTAGGGGTAGTGGCTAGCGGGAGCCTCTCCTACGAGCAGTACTTC.

The chain combines TRBV4-3 with TRBJ2-7; TRBD1 matches at 8 bases. Germline CDR1 LGHNA, CDR2 YSLEER. The J segment lost 3 bases and the V segment lost 0 bases, leaving 4 bases of the junction unmatched. There are 15 residues in the CDR3. The CDR3 DNA is TGCGCCAGCAGCCAAGATCATGGACAGGGCTACGAGCAGTACTTC. Residues: CASSQDHGQGYEQYF.

This sequence joins TRBV15 and TRBJ1-4, with TRBD1 matching 9 bases. The CDR3 sequence is 16 residues long. Germline assignment: CDR1 LNHNV and CDR2 YYDKDF (reference sequence). V was pared by 0 bases and J by 8 bases, with 7 bases of the junction left unmatched. CDR3: CATSRDRTGDIEKLFF. In DNA, the CDR3 is TGTGCCACCAGCAGAGACCGGACAGGGGATATCGAAAAACTGTTTTTT.

V gene TRBV6-5 combines with J gene TRBJ1-3, with TRBD1 matching over 7 bases. This CDR3 has 15 amino acids. The germline gives CDR1 MNHEY, CDR2 SVGAGI. Unmatched junction bases numbered 9, after V lost 6 bases and J lost 4 bases. CDR3 protein: CASSQAGGSGNTIYF. The CDR3 DNA follows: TGTGCCAGCAGCCAAGCAGGGGGATCAGGAAACACCATATATTTT.

The V and J genes are TRBV30 and TRBJ2-7; a weak D match, TRBD1 (6 bases). In germline, CDR1 is GTSNPN, CDR2 SVGIG (reference sequence). Trimming removed 7 bases from V and 2 bases from J, with 21 bases in between. This CDR3 spans 15 amino acids. In DNA form, the CDR3 reads TGTGCCTCCACCCCAGGGGACGGTTATACCTACGAGCAGTACTTC. The encoded protein is CASTPGDGYTYEQYF. Supplemented by reference TRBV30 and TRBJ2-7, the full variable domain reads SQTIHQWPATLVQPVGSPLSLECTVEGTSNPNLYWYRQAAGRGLQLLFYSVGIGQISSEVPQNLSASRPQDRQFILSSKKLLLSDSGFYLCASTPGDGYTYEQYFGPGTRLTVT.

The V and J genes are TRBV30 and TRBJ2-5; 7 nucleotides agree with TRBD1. Matching the DNA end better, TRBJ2-7 makes the J call doubtful. Germline V lookup: CDR1 GTSNPN, CDR2 SVGIG (reference sequence). The CDR3 consists of 13 residues. This CDR3 is CAWDKTGIYEQYF. CDR3 coding DNA: TGTGCCTGGGATAAGACAGGGATCTACGAGCAGTACTTC.

The chain links TRBV15 to TRBJ2-6, with D unclear. Germline CDR1 LNHNV, CDR2 YYDKDF (reference sequence). The V and J ends lost 0 bases and 1 base respectively, with 4 bases between them. This CDR3 spans 15 amino acids. The chain's CDR3 is CATSRDRSGANVLTF. In DNA form, the CDR3 reads TGTGCCACCAGCAGAGATCGTTCTGGGGCCAACGTCCTGACTTTC.

The chain is built from TRBV27 and TRBJ1-6; TRBD1 matches 9 bases. The J segment lost 7 bases and the V segment lost 8 bases, leaving 9 bases of the junction unmatched. The CDR3 has 15 amino acids. Per germline, CDR1 MNHEY and CDR2 SMNVEV (reference sequence). CDR3 protein: CASGYLTGGNSPLHF. CDR3 in DNA: TGTGCCAGCGGTTACCTGACAGGGGGAAATTCACCCCTCCACTTT.

The V gene is TRBV6-1, the J gene TRBJ2-1; TRBD1 aligns across 9 bases. V lost 8 bases and J lost 2; bases outside the gene matches: 4. There are 14 residues in the CDR3. Germline assignment: CDR1 MNHNS and CDR2 SASEGT. In nucleotides, the CDR3 is TGTGCCAGCGTCAGACAGGGGGCCTACAATGAGCAGTTCTTC. Translation gives CASVRQGAYNEQFF.

This chain links TRBV9 with TRBJ2-1, with 7 bases matching TRBD2. Germline values: CDR1 SGDLS, CDR2 YYNGEE. The CDR3 extends over 15 amino acids. Unmatched junction bases numbered 5, after V lost 4 bases and J lost 1 base. The CDR3 nucleotides are TGTGCCAGCAGCCCCAGCGGGGAGTCCTACAATGAGCAGTTCTTC. Residues: CASSPSGESYNEQFF.